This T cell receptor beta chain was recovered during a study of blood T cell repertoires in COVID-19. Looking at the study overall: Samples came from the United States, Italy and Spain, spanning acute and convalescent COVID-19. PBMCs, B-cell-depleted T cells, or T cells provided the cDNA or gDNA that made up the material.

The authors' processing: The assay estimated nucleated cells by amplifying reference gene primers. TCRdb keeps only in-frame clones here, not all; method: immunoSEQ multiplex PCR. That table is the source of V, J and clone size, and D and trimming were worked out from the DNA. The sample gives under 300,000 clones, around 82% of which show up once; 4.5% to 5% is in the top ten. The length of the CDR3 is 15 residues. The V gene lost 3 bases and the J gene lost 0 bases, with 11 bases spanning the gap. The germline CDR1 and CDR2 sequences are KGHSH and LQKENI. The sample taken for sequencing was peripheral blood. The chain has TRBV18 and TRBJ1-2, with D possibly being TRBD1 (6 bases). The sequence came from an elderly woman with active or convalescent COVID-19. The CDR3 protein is CASSPDSQANYGYTF. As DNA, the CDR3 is TGTGCCAGCTCACCGGACAGTCAAGCTAACTATGGCTACACCTTC.